These 12 T cell receptor beta chains were sequenced from one sample in a study of blood T cell repertoires in COVID-19. Sequencing was performed with immunoSEQ multiplex PCR; in TCRdb, only in-frame clones are kept and a portion is missing. In the table there are over 200,000 clones, approximately 90% of which are singletons. Material for sequencing was PBMCs or T cells enriched from blood (not recorded which). Source of these receptors: a man aged 25-45 years who had recovered from COVID-19.

This rearrangement joins TRBV6-5 to TRBJ1-1; D gene uncertain. The germline V and J ends were trimmed by 0 bases and 10 bases, with 12 bases remaining between them. Germline V gene lookup returns CDR1 MNHEY and CDR2 SVGAGI. The CDR3 extends over 13 amino acids. The CDR3 DNA reads TGTGCCAGCAGTTACTCCGCGAGGGTGGCAGCTTTCTTT. The encoded protein is CASSYSARVAAFF.

This clone has at least ten counts. The junction departs from germline at one end; a sequencing error may be responsible. CDR3 loop: CASSDSRGRNRPQHF. The CDR3 DNA reads as TGTGCCAGCAGTGATTCGAGGGGGCGGAATCGGCCCCAGCATTTT. V usage is TRBV25-1 and J usage is TRBJ1-5; the match to TRBD1 covers 7 bases. Looked up from germline, CDR1 is MGHDK and CDR2 is SYGVNS. CDR3 length: 15 amino acids. The variable domain in full, completed from reference TRBV25-1 and TRBJ1-5, reads EADIYQTPRYLVIGTGKKITLECSQTMGHDKMYWYQQDPGMELHLIHYSYGVNSTEKGDLSSESTVSRIRTEHFPLTLESARPSHTSQYLCASSDSRGRNRPQHFGDGTRLSIL.

V is TRBV27 and J is TRBJ1-1, with TRBD1 matching over 9 bases. Germline V gene lookup returns CDR1 MNHEY and CDR2 SMNVEV (reference sequence). This CDR3 has 14 amino acids. Trimming removed 5 bases from V and 4 bases from J; junction bases left unmatched: 5. CDR3 in DNA: TGTGCCAGCAGTAGCCAGACAGGGGGCACTGAAGCTTTCTTT. It translates to CASSSQTGGTEAFF.

This chain connects TRBV27 to TRBJ2-2, with TRBD1 as a possible D gene (5 bases). The V end lost 3 bases, the J end lost 5 bases, and 13 bases lay between the germline ends. Germline loops: CDR1 MNHEY, CDR2 SMNVEV (reference sequence). This CDR3 spans 15 amino acids. The CDR3 spells CASSFIRAWTGELFF. In DNA form, the CDR3 reads TGTGCCAGCAGTTTTATCAGGGCATGGACCGGGGAGCTGTTTTTT.

V gene TRBV21-1 combines with J gene TRBJ2-3; no check of the table's D call, TRBD2, against the DNA was made. TRBV21-1 is a pseudogene segment. CDR3 length: 17 residues. This CDR3 is CATLRGASGETTDTQYF. The CDR3 coding sequence is TGTGCCACCCTAAGGGGGGCTAGCGGAGAGACCACAGATACGCAGTATTTT.

This sequence joins TRBV4-3 and TRBJ2-1; 13 positions match TRBD2. The V gene's germline CDR1 is LGHNA and CDR2 YSLEER. J was trimmed by 4 bases and V by 0 bases; bases with no gene match: 12. The CDR3 has 20 residues. CDR3 coding DNA: TGCGCCAGCAGCCAAGAAATAGGCGGGACTAGCGGGGCTCATTACAATGAGCAGTTCTTC. This sequence encodes CASSQEIGGTSGAHYNEQFF.

This chain links TRBV6-5 with TRBJ2-7, with 10 positions matching TRBD2. Germline CDR1 reads MNHEY; CDR2 reads SVGAGI. Trimming took 2 bases from V and 2 from J; bases not matched to a gene: 3. The CDR3 totals 15 residues. The CDR3 reads CASSYRTSGAYEQYF. The CDR3 DNA is TGTGCCAGCAGTTACCGGACTAGCGGCGCCTACGAGCAGTACTTC.

This chain joins TRBV18 and TRBJ1-3, with 8 bases matching TRBD1. The length of the CDR3 is 18 residues. Trimming removed 6 bases from V and 0 bases from J; junction bases left unmatched: 13. CDR1 and CDR2 (germline): KGHSH, LQKENI. The CDR3 DNA follows: TGTGCCAGCTCCCGCGGCAGGGGGCCAACTATCTCTGGAAACACCATATATTTT. It is translated as CASSRGRGPTISGNTIYF.

This sequence joins TRBV11-2 and TRBJ2-3; 9 bases agree with TRBD2. This CDR3 region has 16 residues. Trimming at V came to 1 base and at J to 1 base, leaving 3 bases not matched to a gene. CDR1 is SGHAT, CDR2 FQNNGV, per germline. CDR3 nucleotide sequence: TGTGCCAGCAGCTTAGTAGCGGGAGTAGGCACAGATACGCAGTATTTT. Translating it yields CASSLVAGVGTDTQYF.

This clone was recorded only once. The chain recombines TRBV28 with TRBJ1-2; 8 bases map to TRBD1. In germline, CDR1 is MDHEN, CDR2 SYDVKM. J lost 5 bases, V lost 6 bases, and 14 bases had no gene match. This CDR3 region has 16 residues. The DNA for the CDR3 is TGTGCCAGCAGAACCCCCGGACAGGGAAGGGGGTATGGCTACACCTTC. Amino acid sequence: CASRTPGQGRGYGYTF.

V is TRBV30 and J is TRBJ1-1, with D hard to call. The CDR3 contains 11 residues. The V end was cut by 5 bases, the J end by 3 bases, with 7 bases between. Per the germline V gene, CDR1 is GTSNPN and CDR2 is SVGIG (reference sequence). The CDR3, as DNA: TGTGCCTGGGGCTCGGACACTGAAGCTTTCTTT. Translating gives CAWGSDTEAFF.

The CDR3 coding sequence is TGTGCCAGCAGCTTGAGGGACAGGGGGGCATACGAGCAGTACTTC. Residues: CASSLRDRGAYEQYF. The V and J genes are TRBV7-9 and TRBJ2-7, with TRBD1 matching over 11 bases. Germline V gene sequence: CDR1 SEHNR, CDR2 FQNEAQ (reference sequence). J gave up 4 bases and V 3 bases, and 5 bases lay outside the gene matches. CDR3 size: 15 residues. The full variable domain, completed using reference TRBV7-9 and TRBJ2-7, is DTGVSQNPRHKITKRGQNVTFRCDPISEHNRLYWYRQTLGQGPEFLTYFQNEAQLEKSRLLSDRFSAERPKGSFSTLEIQRTEQGDSAMYLCASSLRDRGAYEQYFGPGTRLTVT.